This entry lists 7 T cell receptor beta chains sequenced from one sample in a study of a mutant IDH1 vaccine in newly diagnosed glioma. The time point is: week 47, end of study. What each vaccine dose contained was 300 ug of mutant IDH1 20-mer peptide, accompanied by topical imiquimod. TCRdb's table, derived via immunoSEQ multiplex PCR, lists solely in-frame clones and lacks some. In the table there are around 30,000 clones, over 85% of which are singletons. Their specific antigens are unknown. The source material was PBMCs, sampled from a glioma patient whose treatment included an IDH1 peptide vaccine. The receptors come from a man aged 40-49 years with glioma.

The rearrangement links TRBV5-1 to TRBJ2-7; a weak D match, TRBD2 (6 bases). V lost 1 base, J lost 3 bases, and 17 bases lay in between. The CDR3 contains 16 residues. Germline values: CDR1 SGHRS, CDR2 YFSETQ. The CDR3 here is CASSLRGKQRSYEQYV. The DNA for the CDR3 is TGCGCCAGCAGCTTGCGGGGGAAACAGAGGAGCTACGAGCAGTACGTC.

The genes are TRBV5-4 and TRBJ2-5; D is unclear. V was cut by 0 bases and J by 5 bases, with 8 bases left in between. This CDR3 contains 13 residues. Germline V gene data show CDR1 as SGHNT and CDR2 as YYREEE (reference sequence). The CDR3 sequence: CASSLVSVETQYF. Here the CDR3 DNA reads TGTGCCAGCAGCTTGGTGAGCGTGGAGACCCAGTACTTC.

The CDR3 sequence is CASSDSSGGTDTQYF. In DNA form, the CDR3 reads TGTGCCAGCAGTGACTCTAGCGGGGGCACAGATACGCAGTATTTT. The rearrangement uses TRBV6-4 and TRBJ2-3; 8 bases match TRBD2. CDR1 is MRHNA and CDR2 is SNTAGT in the germline V gene. CDR3 size: 15 residues. The ends lost 0 bases at V and 1 base at J; junction bases unmatched: 0.

J is TRBJ2-2 and V is TRBV9; D call uncertain. CDR1 is SGDLS, CDR2 YYNGEE, per germline. Trimming cost V 3 bases and J 3 bases, with 9 bases left between them. The CDR3 has 14 residues. CDR3 bases: TGTGCCAGCAGCGGGAGCTTGGACACCGGGGAGCTGTTTTTT. Its protein is CASSGSLDTGELFF.

The chain is built from TRBV7-9 and TRBJ1-4; TRBD1 is a possible D gene (5 bases). The CDR3 sequence is 15 residues long. Trimming shortened V by 1 base and J by 8 bases, and 14 bases separated the two germline ends. Germline-derived CDR1 and CDR2 are SEHNR and FQNEAQ (reference sequence). This CDR3 is CASSLGGSFEEKLFF. The CDR3 bases are TGTGCCAGCAGCTTAGGGGGCTCCTTTGAGGAAAAACTGTTTTTT.

This chain links TRBV29-1 with TRBJ1-4, with unresolved D. This CDR3 comprises 14 residues. From germline, CDR1 is SQVTM and CDR2 ANQGSEA. The germline V and J ends were trimmed by 6 bases and 6 bases, with 17 bases remaining between them. CDR3: CSVLDPRRDEKLFF. CDR3 in DNA: TGCAGCGTGTTGGACCCGAGAAGGGATGAAAAACTGTTTTTT.

The chain is built from TRBV11-2 and TRBJ1-1; 11 nucleotides agree with TRBD1. The germline V gene encodes CDR1 SGHAT and CDR2 FQNNGV. CDR3 length: 18 residues. After removal of 5 bases from V and 0 bases from J, the junction contained 11 bases not matched to a gene. The CDR3 here is CASSPRGQGVWMNTEAFF. As DNA, the CDR3 is TGTGCCAGCAGCCCCCGGGGACAGGGGGTGTGGATGAACACTGAAGCTTTCTTT.